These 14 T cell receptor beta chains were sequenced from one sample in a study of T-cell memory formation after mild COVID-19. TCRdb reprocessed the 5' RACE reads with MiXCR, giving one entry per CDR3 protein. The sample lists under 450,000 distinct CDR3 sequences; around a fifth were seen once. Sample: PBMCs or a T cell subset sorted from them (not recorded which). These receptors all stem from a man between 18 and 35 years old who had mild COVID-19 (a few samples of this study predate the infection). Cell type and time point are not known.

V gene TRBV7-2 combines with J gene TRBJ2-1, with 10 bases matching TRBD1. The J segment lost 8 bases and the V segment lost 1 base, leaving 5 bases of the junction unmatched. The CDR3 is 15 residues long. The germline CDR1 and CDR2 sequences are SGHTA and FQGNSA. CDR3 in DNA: TGTGCCAGCAGCTTAGAAGGGACAGGGGTGGATGAGCAGTTCTTC. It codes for CASSLEGTGVDEQFF.

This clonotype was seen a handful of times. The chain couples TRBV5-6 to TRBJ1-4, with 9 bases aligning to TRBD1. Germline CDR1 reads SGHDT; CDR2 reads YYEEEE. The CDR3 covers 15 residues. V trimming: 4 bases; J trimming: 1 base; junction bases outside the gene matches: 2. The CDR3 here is CASSQGQGTNEKLFF. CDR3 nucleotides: TGTGCCAGCAGCCAGGGACAGGGAACTAATGAAAAACTGTTTTTT.

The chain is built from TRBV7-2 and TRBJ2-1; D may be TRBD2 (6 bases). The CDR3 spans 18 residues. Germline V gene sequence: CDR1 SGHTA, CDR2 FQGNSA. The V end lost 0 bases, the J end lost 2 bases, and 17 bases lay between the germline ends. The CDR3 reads CASSLARRGPTPYNEQFF. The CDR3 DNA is TGTGCCAGCAGCTTAGCCCGGCGGGGTCCAACCCCCTACAATGAGCAGTTCTTC. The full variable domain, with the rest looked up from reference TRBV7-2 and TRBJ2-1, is GAGVSQSPSNKVTEKGKDVELRCDPISGHTALYWYRQSLGQGLEFLIYFQGNSAPDKSGLPSDRFSAERTGGSVSTLTIQRTQQEDSAVYLCASSLARRGPTPYNEQFFGPGTRLTVL.

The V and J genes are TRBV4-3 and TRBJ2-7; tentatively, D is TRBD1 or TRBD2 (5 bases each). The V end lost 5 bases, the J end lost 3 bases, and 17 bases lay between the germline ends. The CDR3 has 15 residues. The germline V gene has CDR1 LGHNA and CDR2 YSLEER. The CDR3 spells CASSKLRDGDYEQYF. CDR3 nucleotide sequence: TGCGCCAGCAGCAAACTCCGGGACGGGGACTACGAGCAGTACTTC.

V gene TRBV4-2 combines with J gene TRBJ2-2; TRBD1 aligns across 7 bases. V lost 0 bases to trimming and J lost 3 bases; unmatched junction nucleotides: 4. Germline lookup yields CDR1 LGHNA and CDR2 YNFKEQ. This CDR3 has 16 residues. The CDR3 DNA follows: TGTGCCAGCAGCCAAGAGGCACAGGGGTACACCGGGGAGCTGTTTTTT. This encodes CASSQEAQGYTGELFF.

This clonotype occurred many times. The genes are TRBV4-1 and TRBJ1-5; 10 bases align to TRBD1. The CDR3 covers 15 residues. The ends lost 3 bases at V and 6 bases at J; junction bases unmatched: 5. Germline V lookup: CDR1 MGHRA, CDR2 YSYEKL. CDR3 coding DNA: TGCGCCAGCAGCCAGCCGGGACAGGGGACTCAGCCCCAGCATTTT. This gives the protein CASSQPGQGTQPQHF.

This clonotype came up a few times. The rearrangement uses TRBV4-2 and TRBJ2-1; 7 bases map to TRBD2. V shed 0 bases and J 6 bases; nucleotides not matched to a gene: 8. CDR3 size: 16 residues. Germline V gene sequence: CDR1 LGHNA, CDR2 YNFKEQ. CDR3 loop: CASSQDRSGASNEQFF. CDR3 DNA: TGTGCCAGCAGCCAAGATAGGAGCGGGGCAAGCAATGAGCAGTTCTTC.

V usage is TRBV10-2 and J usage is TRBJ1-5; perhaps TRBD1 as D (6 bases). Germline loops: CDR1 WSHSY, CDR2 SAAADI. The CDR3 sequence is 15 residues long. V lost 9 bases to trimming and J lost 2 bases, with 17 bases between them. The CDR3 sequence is CASHTGYGGNQPQHF. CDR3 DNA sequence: TGCGCCAGTCATACAGGGTACGGGGGCAATCAGCCCCAGCATTTT.

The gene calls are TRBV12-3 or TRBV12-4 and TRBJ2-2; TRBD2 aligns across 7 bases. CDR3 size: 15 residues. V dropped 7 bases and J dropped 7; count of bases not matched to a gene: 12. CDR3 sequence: CASTSGGGLIGELFF. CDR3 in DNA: TGTGCCAGCACCTCGGGGGGAGGTTTAATCGGGGAGCTGTTTTTT.

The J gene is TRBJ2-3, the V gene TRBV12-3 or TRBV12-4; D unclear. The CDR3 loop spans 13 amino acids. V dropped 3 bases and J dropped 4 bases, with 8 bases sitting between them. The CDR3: CASSFTLADTQYF. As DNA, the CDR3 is TGTGCCAGCAGTTTCACCCTTGCAGATACGCAGTATTTT.

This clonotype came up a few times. This CDR3 is CASSEGGGGTDTQYF. CDR3 DNA: TGTGCCAGCAGCGAGGGAGGGGGGGGCACAGATACGCAGTATTTT. The genes are TRBV9 and TRBJ2-3, with D tentatively TRBD2 (7 bases). Germline assignment: CDR1 SGDLS and CDR2 YYNGEE. The V end was cut by 3 bases, the J end by 1 base, with 12 bases between. The CDR3 runs to 15 residues.

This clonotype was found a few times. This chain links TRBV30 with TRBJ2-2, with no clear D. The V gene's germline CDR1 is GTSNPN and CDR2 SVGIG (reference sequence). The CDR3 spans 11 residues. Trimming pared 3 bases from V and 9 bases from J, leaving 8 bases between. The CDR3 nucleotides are TGTGCCTGGAGCCTTAGTTGGGAGCTGTTTTTT. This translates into CAWSLSWELFF.

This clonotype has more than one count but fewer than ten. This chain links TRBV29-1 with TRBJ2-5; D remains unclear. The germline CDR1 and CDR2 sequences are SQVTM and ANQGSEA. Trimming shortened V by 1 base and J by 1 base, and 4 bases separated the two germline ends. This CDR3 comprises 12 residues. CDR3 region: CSVEVRQETQYF. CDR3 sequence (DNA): TGCAGCGTTGAAGTTCGCCAAGAGACCCAGTACTTC.

CDR3 in DNA: TGCGCCAGCAGCCCGTTATCAGGCGGGGAGCTGTTTTTT. As protein: CASSPLSGGELFF. The V gene is TRBV5-1, the J gene TRBJ2-2; D call uncertain. This CDR3 has 13 amino acids. V was cut by 4 bases and J by 7 bases, with 11 bases left in between. Germline values: CDR1 SGHRS, CDR2 YFSETQ. Full variable domain (rest looked up from reference TRBV5-1 and TRBJ2-2): KAGVTQTPRYLIKTRGQQVTLSCSPISGHRSVSWYQQTPGQGLQFLFEYFSETQRNKGNFPGRFSGRQFSNSRSEMNVSTLELGDSALYLCASSPLSGGELFFGEGSRLTVL.